This T cell receptor (beta chain) was observed in a study of blood T cell repertoires in COVID-19. Study-wide context: Sites across the United States, Italy and Spain contributed samples from acute and convalescent COVID-19. PBMCs, B-cell-depleted T cells, or T cells provided the cDNA or gDNA that made up the material.

CDR3 length equals 13 residues. V shed 0 bases and J 13 bases; nucleotides not matched to a gene: 4. Germline CDR1 and CDR2: SGHTA and FQGNSA. In the original analysis: Reference gene primers were amplified, and this amplification served to estimate nucleated cell counts. Here immunoSEQ multiplex PCR was the method, and the copy in TCRdb shows in-frame clones only, minus some. The V and J calls and clone size come from that table; D and trimming were worked out from the DNA. The sample contains under 40,000 clones, roughly 84% of which appear only once. The rearrangement uses TRBV7-2 and TRBJ2-4, with 9 bases lining up with TRBD2. The sample comprised peripheral blood. This TCR came from a man between 65 and 85 years old with active COVID-19. CDR3 protein: CASSLARLAVQYF. The CDR3 coding sequence is TGTGCCAGCAGCTTAGCGCGACTAGCGGTCCAGTACTTC.